The clone carrying this T cell receptor beta chain appeared once. Its antigen is unknown. CDR1 and CDR2 from the germline V gene are SNHLY and FYNNEI. V lost 6 bases to trimming and J lost 3 bases, with 15 bases between them. This CDR3 region has 14 residues. The primer mix had 60 Vbeta and 13 Jbeta primers. The repertoire was sequenced with immunoSEQ multiplex PCR; TCRdb's copy has only in-frame clones and lacks some. The data show 220,000 or so clones, around 73% seen once. The sample originates from a study of cytomegalovirus exposure and HLA in healthy donors. Findings and limits, study-wide: Presence/absence analyses assumed roughly uniform sequencing depth across donors.

The source is a male donor in good health and CMV-seronegative. Specimen: PBMCs. The chain combines TRBV2 with TRBJ2-7; a weak D match, TRBD1 (7 bases). The DNA for the CDR3 is TGTGCCAGCAGGGGGTGGCAGGGGGGCTACGAGCAGTACTTC. This encodes CASRGWQGGYEQYF. Looking up the rest from reference TRBV2 and TRBJ2-7 gives the full variable domain: EPEVTQTPSHQVTQMGQEVILRCVPISNHLYFYWYRQILGQKVEFLVSFYNNEISEKSEIFDDQFSVERPDGSNFTLKIRSTKLEDSAMYFCASRGWQGGYEQYFGPGTRLTVT.